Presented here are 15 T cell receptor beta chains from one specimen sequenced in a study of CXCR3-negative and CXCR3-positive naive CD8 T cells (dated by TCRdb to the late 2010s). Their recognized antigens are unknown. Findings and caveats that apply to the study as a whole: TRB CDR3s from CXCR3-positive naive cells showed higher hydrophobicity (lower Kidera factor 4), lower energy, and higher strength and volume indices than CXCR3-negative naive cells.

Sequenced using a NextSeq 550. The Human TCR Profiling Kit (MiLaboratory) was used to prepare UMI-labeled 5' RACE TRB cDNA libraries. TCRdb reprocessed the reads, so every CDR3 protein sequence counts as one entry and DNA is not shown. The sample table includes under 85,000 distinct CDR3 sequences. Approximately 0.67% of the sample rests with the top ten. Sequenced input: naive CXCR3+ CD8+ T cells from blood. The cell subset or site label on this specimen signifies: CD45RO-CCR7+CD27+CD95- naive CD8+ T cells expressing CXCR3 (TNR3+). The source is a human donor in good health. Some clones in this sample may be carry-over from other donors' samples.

The CDR3 protein is CASSYLILRGALF. The V call is TRBV6-2 or TRBV6-3, the J call TRBJ2-1; TCRdb gives TRBD2 as the D gene, but with no DNA this cannot be confirmed. This CDR3 contains 13 residues. The germline CDR1 and CDR2 sequences are MNHEY and SVGEGT.

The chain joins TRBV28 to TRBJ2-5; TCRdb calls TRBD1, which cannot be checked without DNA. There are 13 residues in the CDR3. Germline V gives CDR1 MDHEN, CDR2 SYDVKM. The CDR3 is CASSTQGWETQYF.

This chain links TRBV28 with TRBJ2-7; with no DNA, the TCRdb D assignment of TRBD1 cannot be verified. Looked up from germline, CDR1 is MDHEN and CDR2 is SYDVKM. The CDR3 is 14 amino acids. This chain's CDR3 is CASAPGRGLDEQYF.

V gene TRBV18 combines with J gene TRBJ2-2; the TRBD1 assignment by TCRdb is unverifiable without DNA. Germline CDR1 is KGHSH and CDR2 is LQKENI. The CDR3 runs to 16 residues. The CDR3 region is CASSQPVRTGAGELFF.

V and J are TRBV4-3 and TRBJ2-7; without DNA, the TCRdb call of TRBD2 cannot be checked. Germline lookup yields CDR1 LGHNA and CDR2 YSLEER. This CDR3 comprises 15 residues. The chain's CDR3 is CASSLGTSGSYEQYF.

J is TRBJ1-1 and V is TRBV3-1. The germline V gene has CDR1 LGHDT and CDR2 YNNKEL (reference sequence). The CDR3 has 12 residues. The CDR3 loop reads CASRGLLTEAFF. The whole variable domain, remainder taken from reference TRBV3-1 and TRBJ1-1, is DTAVSQTPKYLVTQMGNDKSIKCEQNLGHDTMYWYKQDSKKFLKIMFSYNNKELIINETVPNRFSPKSPDKAHLNLHINSLELGDSAVYFCASRGLLTEAFFGQGTRLTVV.

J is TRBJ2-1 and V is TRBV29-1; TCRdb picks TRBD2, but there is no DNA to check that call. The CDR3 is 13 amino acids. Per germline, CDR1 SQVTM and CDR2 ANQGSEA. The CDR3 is CINEGAGGLEQFF.

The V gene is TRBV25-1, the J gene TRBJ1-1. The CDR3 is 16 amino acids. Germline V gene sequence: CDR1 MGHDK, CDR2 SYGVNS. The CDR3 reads CASSEYWQVEGTEAFF.

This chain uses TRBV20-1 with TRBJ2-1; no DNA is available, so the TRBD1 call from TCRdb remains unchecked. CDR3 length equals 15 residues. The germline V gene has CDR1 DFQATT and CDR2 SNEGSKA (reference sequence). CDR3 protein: CSARDWGVPYNEQFF.

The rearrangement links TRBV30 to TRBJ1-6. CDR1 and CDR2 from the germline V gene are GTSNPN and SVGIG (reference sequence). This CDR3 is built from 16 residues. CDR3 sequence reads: CAWSSRTGILDSPLHF. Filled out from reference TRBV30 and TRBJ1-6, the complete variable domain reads SQTIHQWPATLVQPVGSPLSLECTVEGTSNPNLYWYRQAAGRGLQLLFYSVGIGQISSEVPQNLSASRPQDRQFILSSKKLLLSDSGFYLCAWSSRTGILDSPLHFGNGTRLTVT.

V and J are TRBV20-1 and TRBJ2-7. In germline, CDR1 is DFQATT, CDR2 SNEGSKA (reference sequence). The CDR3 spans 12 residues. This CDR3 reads CSAPWGNYEQYF.

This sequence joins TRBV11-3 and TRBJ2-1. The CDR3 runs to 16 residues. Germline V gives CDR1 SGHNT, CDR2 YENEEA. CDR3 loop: CASSLEGVNSYNEQFF.

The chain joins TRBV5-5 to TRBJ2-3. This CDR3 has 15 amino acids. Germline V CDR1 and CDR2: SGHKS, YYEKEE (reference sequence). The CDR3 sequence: CASSLAPGQSDTQYF.

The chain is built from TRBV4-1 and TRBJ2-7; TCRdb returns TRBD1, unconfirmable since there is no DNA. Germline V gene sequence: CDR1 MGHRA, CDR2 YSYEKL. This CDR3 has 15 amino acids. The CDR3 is CASSLSEGRTYEQYF.

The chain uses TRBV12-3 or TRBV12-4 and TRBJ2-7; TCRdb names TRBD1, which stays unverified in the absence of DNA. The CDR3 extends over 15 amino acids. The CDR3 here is CASRDQGAPLYEQYF.